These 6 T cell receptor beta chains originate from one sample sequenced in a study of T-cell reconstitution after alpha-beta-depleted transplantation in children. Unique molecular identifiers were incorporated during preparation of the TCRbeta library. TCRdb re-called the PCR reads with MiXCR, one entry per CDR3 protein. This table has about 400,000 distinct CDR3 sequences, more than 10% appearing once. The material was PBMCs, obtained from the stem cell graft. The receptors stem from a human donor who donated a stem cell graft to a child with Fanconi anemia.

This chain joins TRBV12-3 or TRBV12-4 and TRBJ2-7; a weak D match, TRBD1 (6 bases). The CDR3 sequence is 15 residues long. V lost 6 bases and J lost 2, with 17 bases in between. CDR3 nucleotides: TGTGCCAGCAGGCCGGGGACATCCGGTACCTACGAGCAGTACTTC. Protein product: CASRPGTSGTYEQYF.

The CDR3 loop reads CSASMGSDTQYF. The CDR3 nucleotides are TGCAGTGCTAGTATGGGCTCAGATACGCAGTATTTT. The chain is built from TRBV20-1 and TRBJ2-3; D is uncertain. Looked up from germline, CDR1 is DFQATT and CDR2 is SNEGSKA (reference sequence). Trimming shortened V by 3 bases and J by 4 bases, and 8 bases separated the two germline ends. The CDR3 loop spans 12 amino acids.

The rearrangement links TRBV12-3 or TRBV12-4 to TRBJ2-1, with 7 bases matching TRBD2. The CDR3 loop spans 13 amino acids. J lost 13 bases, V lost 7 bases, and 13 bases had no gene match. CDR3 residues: CASITQWGGTQFF. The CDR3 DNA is TGTGCCAGCATCACCCAGTGGGGGGGAACTCAGTTCTTC.

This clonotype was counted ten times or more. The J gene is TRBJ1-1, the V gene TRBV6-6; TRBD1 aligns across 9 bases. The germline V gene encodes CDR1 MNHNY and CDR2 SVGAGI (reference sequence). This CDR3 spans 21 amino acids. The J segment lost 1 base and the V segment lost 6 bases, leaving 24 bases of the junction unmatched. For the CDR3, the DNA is TGTGCCAGCAGCCTGACCCGGGACAGGGCCATTTACGGCAATCAGAACACTGAAGCTTTCTTT. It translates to CASSLTRDRAIYGNQNTEAFF.

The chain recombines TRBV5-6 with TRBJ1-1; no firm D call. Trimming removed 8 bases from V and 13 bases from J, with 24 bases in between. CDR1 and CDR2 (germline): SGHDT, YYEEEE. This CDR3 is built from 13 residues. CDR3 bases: TGTGCCAGGGGCCTCCGGTCCGCCTCCTCCCTTTTCTTT. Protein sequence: CARGLRSASSLFF.

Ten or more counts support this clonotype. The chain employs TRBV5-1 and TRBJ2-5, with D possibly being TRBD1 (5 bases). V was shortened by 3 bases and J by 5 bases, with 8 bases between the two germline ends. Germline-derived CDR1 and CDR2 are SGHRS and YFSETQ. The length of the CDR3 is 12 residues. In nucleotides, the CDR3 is TGCGCCAGCAGCTCAGGGTACGAGACCCAGTACTTC. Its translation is CASSSGYETQYF. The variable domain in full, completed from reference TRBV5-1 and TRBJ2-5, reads KAGVTQTPRYLIKTRGQQVTLSCSPISGHRSVSWYQQTPGQGLQFLFEYFSETQRNKGNFPGRFSGRQFSNSRSEMNVSTLELGDSALYLCASSSGYETQYFGPGTRLLVL.